This TCR beta chain was captured in a study of cytomegalovirus exposure and HLA in healthy donors. Study information: Of the donors genotyped, approximately 410 in all, 81% fell in the Caucasian-associated ancestry cluster.

About this clone: Its specificity is unknown.

V was trimmed by 1 base and J by 9 bases, leaving 10 bases between them. The CDR3 contains 13 residues. The germline V gene encodes CDR1 SGHNT and CDR2 YENEEA. Primers included in the PCR were 60 Vbeta and 13 Jbeta primers. Original processing methods: The count from a later analysis was some 81 million unique TCR beta chains, 9 million to 12 million of them shared. Profiling relied on immunoSEQ multiplex PCR, and the TCRdb table lists in-frame clones only, not all of them. V and J calls and clone size are as listed in that table; D and trimming were resolved from the DNA. The sample holds around 35,000 clones. Findings of the study overall: Previous analysis showed most TCR beta V segments were productive about 87% or about 30% of the time. In presence/absence analyses, roughly uniform sequencing depth across donors was assumed.

The source is a woman in her thirties or forties in good health and CMV-seropositive. Sequenced sample: PBMCs. The rearrangement uses TRBV11-3 and TRBJ2-1; D perhaps matches TRBD2 (6 bases). CDR3 DNA sequence: TGTGCCAGCAGCTTAGCTCAGGAGGGTGAGCAGTTCTTC. Translation gives CASSLAQEGEQFF.